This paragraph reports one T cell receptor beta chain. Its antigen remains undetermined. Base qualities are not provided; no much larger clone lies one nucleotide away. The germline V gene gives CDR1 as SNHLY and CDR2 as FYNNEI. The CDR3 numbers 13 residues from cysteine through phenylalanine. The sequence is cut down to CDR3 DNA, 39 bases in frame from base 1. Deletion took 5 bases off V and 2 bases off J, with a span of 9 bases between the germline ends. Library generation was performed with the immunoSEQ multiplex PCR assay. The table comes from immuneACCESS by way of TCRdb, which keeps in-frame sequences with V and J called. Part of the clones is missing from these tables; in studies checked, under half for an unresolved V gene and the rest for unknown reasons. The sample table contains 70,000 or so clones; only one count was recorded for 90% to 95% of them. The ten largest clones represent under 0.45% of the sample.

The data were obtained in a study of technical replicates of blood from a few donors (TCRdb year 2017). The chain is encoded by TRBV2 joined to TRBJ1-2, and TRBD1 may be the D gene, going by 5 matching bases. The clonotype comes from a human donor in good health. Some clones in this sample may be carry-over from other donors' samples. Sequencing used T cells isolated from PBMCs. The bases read TGTGCCAGCAGTAAACAGGCGAACTATGGCTACACCTTC. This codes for CASSKQANYGYTF.